The clone carrying this TCR beta chain was found a few times. The time point denotes: patch test 1, 2 weeks after DPC sensitization. The treatment: therapeutic diphenylcyclopropenone sensitization with weekly scalp DPC. The data were obtained in a study of human T cells and chemical hapten exposure. Study summary: Patch testing placed 0.01% DPC on the upper back, with readings at 6 days.

Original handling: Across samples, TCR counts had a median of about 92,000 and ranged from about 20,000 to 690,600. Each CDR3 protein is one row after TCRdb ran MiXCR on the RACE reads. TCRdb's processing, not the study's, gives the V and J calls here. The table has roughly 120,000 distinct CDR3 sequences, roughly 15% seen once; the top ten hold approximately 0.92%. CDR3 size: 13 residues. Germline assignment: CDR1 MDHEN and CDR2 SYDVKM. Trimming pared 3 bases from V and 1 base from J, leaving 6 bases between. The source material was whole blood, sampled in connection with sensitization to the hapten diphenylcyclopropenone (DPC). The source of this sequence is a man younger than 35 with alopecia areata. Some clones in this sample may be carry-over from other donors' samples. The chain is built from TRBV28 and TRBJ1-2; D is unclear. In DNA, the CDR3 is TGTGCCAGCAGTTTCGCCTTTAACTATGGCTACACCTTC. This gives the protein CASSFAFNYGYTF.